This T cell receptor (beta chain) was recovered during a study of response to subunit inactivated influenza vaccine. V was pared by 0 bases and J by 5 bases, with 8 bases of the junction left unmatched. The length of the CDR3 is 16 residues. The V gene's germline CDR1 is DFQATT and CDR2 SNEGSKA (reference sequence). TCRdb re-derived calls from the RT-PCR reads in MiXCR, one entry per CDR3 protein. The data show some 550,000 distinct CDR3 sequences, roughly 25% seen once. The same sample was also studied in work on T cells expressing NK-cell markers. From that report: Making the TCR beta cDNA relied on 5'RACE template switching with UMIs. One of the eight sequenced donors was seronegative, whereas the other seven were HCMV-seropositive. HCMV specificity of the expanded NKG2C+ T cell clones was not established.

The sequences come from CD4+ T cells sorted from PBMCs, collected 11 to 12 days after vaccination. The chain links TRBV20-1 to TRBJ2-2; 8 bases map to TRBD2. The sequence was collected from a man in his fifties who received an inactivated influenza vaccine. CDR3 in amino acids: CSARDAAGAQTGELFF. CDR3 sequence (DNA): TGCAGTGCTAGAGATGCAGCGGGGGCCCAAACCGGGGAGCTGTTTTTT.